This T cell receptor (beta chain) was obtained from a study of T cell changes during pregnancy in multiple sclerosis. Trimming took 4 bases from V and 5 from J; bases not matched to a gene: 7. Germline V gene data show CDR1 as MNHNS and CDR2 as SASEGT. The CDR3 spans 15 residues. Clones were sequenced by immunoSEQ multiplex PCR, and TCRdb holds only the in-frame ones, with some missing. The sample yields some 60,000 clones, about 88% seen once. This sequence originates from a female donor with multiple sclerosis, enrolled in a pregnancy study. Specimen: peripheral blood, collected after pregnancy. The V gene is TRBV6-1, the J gene TRBJ1-1, with TRBD1 identical over 10 bases. CDR3 coding DNA: TGTGCCAGCAGTGCGACAGGGGGCGCGGGGACTGAAGCTTTCTTT. Its translation: CASSATGGAGTEAFF.